This T cell receptor (beta chain) emerged from a study of blood T cells in healthy people across ages. Study-wide findings and caveats: A strong correlation was found between TCR beta diversity and the percentage of naive T cells.

The authors ran a second PCR of roughly 7 to 11 cycles using a sample-barcoded 5' primer and a J-beta primer mix. MiXCR, run by TCRdb on the 5' RACE reads, gives a single entry per CDR3 protein. The sample contains about a million distinct CDR3 sequences, roughly half of which appear only once. The CDR3 extends over 18 amino acids. CDR1 LGHNA and CDR2 YSLEER come from the germline V gene. V gave up 3 bases and J gave up 4 bases, with 22 bases separating them. Points on this clonotype: Its antigen is unidentified.

The sequenced material came from blood. The chain carries TRBV4-3 and TRBJ2-1; D gene unclear. The source of this sequence is a woman in her sixties or seventies in good health. CDR3 DNA sequence: TGCGCCAGCAGCCAGGGTGGGATGTACCCCTCCGGATACAATGAGCAGTTCTTC. Translated: CASSQGGMYPSGYNEQFF.